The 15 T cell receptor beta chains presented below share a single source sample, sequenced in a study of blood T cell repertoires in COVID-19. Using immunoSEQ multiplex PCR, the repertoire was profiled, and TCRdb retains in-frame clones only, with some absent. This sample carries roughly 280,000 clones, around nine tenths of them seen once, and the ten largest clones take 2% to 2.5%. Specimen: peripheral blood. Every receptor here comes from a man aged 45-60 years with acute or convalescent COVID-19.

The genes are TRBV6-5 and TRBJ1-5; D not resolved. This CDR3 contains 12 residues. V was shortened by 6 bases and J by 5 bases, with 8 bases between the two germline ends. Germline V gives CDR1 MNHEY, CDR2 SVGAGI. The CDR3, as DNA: TGTGCCAGCAGGCGCGGGGATCAGCCCCAGCATTTT. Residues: CASRRGDQPQHF.

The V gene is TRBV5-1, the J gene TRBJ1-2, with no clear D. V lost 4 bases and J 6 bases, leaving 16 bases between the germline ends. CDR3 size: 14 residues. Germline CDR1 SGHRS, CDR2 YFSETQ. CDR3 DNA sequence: TGCGCCAGCAGCGGAGGTTCGGATTCTCATGGCTACACCTTC. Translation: CASSGGSDSHGYTF.

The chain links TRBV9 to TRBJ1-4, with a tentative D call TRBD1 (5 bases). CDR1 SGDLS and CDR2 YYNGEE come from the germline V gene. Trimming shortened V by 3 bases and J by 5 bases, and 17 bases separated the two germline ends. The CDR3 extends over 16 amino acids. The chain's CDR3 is CASSATAGGVNEKLFF. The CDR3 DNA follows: TGTGCCAGCAGCGCAACGGCCGGGGGGGTGAATGAAAAACTGTTTTTT.

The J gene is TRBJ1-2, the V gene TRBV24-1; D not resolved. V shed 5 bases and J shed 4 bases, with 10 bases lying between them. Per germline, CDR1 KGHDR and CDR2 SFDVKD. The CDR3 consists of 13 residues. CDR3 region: CATSAAGLYGYTF. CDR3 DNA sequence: TGTGCCACCAGTGCGGCAGGCCTCTATGGCTACACCTTC.

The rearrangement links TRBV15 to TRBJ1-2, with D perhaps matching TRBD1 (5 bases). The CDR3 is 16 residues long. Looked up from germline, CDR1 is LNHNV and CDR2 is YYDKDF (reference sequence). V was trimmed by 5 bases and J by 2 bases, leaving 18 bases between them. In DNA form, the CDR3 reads TGTGCCACCAGCCCATCAGGGCACAGGCTAAACTATGGCTACACCTTC. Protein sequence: CATSPSGHRLNYGYTF.

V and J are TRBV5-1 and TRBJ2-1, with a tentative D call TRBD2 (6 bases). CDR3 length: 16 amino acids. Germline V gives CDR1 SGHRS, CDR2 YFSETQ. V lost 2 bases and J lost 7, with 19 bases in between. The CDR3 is CASSFSSGSEPNEQFF. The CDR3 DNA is TGCGCCAGCAGCTTCAGTAGCGGATCCGAACCTAATGAGCAGTTCTTC.

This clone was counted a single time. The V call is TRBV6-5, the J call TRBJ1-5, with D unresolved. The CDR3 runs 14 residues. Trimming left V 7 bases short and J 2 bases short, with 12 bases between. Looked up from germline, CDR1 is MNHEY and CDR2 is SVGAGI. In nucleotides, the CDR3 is TGTGCCAGCACCTCCGGGGTTGGCAATCAGCCCCAGCATTTT. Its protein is CASTSGVGNQPQHF.

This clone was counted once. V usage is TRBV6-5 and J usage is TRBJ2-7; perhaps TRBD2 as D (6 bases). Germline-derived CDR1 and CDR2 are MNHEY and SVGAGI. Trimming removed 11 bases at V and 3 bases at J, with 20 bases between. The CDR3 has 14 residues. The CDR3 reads CARARVGGIYEQYF. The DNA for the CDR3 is TGTGCCCGCGCCCGGGTGGGGGGTATCTACGAGCAGTACTTC.

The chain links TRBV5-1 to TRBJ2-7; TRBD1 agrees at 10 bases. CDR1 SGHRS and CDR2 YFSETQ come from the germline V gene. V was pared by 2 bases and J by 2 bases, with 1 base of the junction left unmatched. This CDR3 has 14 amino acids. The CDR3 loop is CASSLGTGAYEQYF. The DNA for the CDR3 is TGCGCCAGCAGCTTAGGGACAGGGGCCTACGAGCAGTACTTC.

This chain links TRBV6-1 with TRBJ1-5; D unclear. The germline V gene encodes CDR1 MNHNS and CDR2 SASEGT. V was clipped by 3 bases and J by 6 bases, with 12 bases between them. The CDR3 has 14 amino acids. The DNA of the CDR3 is TGTGCCAGCAGTGATTCAGGTCTGGGTCAGCCCCAGCATTTT. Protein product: CASSDSGLGQPQHF.

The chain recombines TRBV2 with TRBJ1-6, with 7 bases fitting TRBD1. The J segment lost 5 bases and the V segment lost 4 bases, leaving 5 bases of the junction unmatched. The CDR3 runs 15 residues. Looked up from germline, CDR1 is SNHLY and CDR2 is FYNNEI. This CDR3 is CASSGGQRDNSPLHF. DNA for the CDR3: TGTGCCAGCAGTGGGGGACAGAGAGATAATTCACCCCTCCACTTT.

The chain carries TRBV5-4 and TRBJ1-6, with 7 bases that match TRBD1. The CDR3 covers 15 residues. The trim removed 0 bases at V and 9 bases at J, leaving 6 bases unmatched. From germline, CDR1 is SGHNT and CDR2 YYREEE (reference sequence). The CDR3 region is CASSLGTGSSSPLHF. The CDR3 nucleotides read TGTGCCAGCAGCTTGGGGACAGGATCCAGTTCACCCCTCCACTTT.

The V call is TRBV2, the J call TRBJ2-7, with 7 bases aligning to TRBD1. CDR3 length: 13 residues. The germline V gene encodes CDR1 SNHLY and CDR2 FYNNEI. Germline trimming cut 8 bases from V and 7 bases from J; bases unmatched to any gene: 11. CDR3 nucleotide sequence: TGTGCCAGCGGACGACAGGGCGTGGGGGAGCAGTACTTC. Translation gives CASGRQGVGEQYF.

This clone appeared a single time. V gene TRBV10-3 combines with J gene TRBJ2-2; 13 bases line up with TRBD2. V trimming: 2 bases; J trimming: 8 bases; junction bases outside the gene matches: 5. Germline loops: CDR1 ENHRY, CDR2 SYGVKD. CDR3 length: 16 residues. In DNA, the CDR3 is TGTGCCATCAGTGAGGGACTAGCGGGAGCAGGGGGGGAGCTGTTTTTT. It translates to CAISEGLAGAGGELFF.

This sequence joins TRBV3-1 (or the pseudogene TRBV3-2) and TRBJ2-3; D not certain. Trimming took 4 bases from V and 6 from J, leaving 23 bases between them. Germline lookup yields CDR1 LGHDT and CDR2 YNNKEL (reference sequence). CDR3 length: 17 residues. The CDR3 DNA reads TGTGCCAGCAGCCGAGCTAGAACCGATACTCGTCTCGATACGCAGTATTTT. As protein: CASSRARTDTRLDTQYF.